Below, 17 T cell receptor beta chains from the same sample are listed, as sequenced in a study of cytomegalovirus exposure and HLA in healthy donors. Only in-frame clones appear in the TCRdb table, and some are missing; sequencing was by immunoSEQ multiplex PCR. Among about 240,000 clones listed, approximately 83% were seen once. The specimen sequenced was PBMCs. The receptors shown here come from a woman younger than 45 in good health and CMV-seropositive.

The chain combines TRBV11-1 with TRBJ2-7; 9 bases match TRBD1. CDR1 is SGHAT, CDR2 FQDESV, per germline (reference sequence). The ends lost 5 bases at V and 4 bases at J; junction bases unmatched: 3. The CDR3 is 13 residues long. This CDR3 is CASSPGTGYEQYF. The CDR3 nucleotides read TGTGCCAGCAGCCCAGGGACAGGGTACGAGCAGTACTTC.

CDR3 in amino acids: CAITRPPGGEQYF. The CDR3 bases are TGTGCCATCACGAGACCGCCGGGGGGCGAGCAGTACTTC. The chain is built from TRBV10-3 and TRBJ2-7; 7 bases match TRBD2. Germline loops: CDR1 ENHRY, CDR2 SYGVKD. With 7 bases clipped from V and 6 bases from J, the junction kept 9 bases outside the gene matches. This CDR3 contains 13 residues.

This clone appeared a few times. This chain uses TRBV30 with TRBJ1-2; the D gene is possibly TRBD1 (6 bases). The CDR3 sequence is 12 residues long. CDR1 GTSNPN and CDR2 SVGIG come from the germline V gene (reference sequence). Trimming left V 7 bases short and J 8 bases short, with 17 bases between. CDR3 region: CAFRRQGHGYTF. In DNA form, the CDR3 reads TGTGCCTTCCGCCGGCAGGGGCACGGCTACACCTTC.

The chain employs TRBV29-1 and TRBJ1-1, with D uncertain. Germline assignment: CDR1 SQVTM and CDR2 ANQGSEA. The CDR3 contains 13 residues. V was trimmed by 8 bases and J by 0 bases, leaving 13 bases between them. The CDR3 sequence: CSFSTVMNTEAFF. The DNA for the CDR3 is TGCAGCTTCTCTACAGTCATGAACACTGAAGCTTTCTTT.

The CDR3 region has the DNA TGCGCCAGCAGCTTAGGGGACATAACCTACAATGAGCAGTTCTTC. This sequence encodes CASSLGDITYNEQFF. This chain uses TRBV5-1 with TRBJ2-1, with D perhaps matching TRBD1 (6 bases). The CDR3 consists of 15 residues. CDR1 is SGHRS, CDR2 YFSETQ, per germline. The V gene lost 2 bases and the J gene lost 2 bases, with 11 bases spanning the gap. The full variable domain, completed using reference TRBV5-1 and TRBJ2-1, is KAGVTQTPRYLIKTRGQQVTLSCSPISGHRSVSWYQQTPGQGLQFLFEYFSETQRNKGNFPGRFSGRQFSNSRSEMNVSTLELGDSALYLCASSLGDITYNEQFFGPGTRLTVL.

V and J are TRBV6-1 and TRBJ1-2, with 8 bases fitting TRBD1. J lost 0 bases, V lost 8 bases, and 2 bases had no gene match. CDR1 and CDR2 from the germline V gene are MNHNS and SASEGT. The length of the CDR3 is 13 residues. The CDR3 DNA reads TGTGCCAGCCAGACAGGGGCTAACTATGGCTACACCTTC. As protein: CASQTGANYGYTF.

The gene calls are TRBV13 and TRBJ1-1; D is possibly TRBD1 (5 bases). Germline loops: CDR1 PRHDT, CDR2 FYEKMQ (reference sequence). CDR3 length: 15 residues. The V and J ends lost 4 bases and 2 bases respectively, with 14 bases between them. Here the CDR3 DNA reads TGTGCCAGCAGCTCAACAGACAGACCCAACACTGAAGCTTTCTTT. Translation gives CASSSTDRPNTEAFF.

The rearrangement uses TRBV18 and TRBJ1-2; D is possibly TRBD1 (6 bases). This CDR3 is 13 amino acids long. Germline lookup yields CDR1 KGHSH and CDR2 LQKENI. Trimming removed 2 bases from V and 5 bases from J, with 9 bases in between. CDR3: CASSPDRNYGYTF. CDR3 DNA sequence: TGTGCCAGCTCACCAGACAGGAATTATGGCTACACCTTC.

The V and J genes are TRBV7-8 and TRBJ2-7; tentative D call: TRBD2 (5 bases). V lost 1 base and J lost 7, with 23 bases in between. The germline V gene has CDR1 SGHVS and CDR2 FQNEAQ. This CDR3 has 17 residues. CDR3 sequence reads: CASSLGAAGAAGWEQYF. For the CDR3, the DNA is TGTGCCAGCAGCTTAGGGGCAGCCGGAGCGGCTGGGTGGGAGCAGTACTTC. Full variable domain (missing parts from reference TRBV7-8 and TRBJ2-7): GAGVSQSPRYKVAKRGQDVALRCDPISGHVSLFWYQQALGQGPEFLTYFQNEAQLDKSGLPSDRFFAERPEGSVSTLKIQRTQQEDSAVYLCASSLGAAGAAGWEQYFGPGTRLTVT.

CDR3 in DNA: TGTGCCAGCAGCCCTCCTAGCGGGAGGGAGACCCAGTACTTC. As protein: CASSPPSGRETQYF. The chain has TRBV7-8 and TRBJ2-5, with 11 bases identical to TRBD2. This CDR3 comprises 14 residues. Per germline, CDR1 SGHVS and CDR2 FQNEAQ. Trimming at V came to 5 bases and at J to 5 bases, leaving 4 bases not matched to a gene.

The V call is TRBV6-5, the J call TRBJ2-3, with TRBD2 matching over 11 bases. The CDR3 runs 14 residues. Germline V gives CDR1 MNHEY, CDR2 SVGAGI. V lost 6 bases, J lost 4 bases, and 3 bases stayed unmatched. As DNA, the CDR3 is TGTGCCAGCAGACTAGCGGGAGAGGCAGATACGCAGTATTTT. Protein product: CASRLAGEADTQYF.

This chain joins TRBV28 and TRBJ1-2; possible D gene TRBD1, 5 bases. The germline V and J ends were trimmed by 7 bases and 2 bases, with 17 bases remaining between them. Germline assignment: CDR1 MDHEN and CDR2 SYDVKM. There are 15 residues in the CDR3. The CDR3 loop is CASTLGGRLNYGYTF. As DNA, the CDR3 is TGTGCCAGCACCTTGGGGGGGAGACTCAACTATGGCTACACCTTC.

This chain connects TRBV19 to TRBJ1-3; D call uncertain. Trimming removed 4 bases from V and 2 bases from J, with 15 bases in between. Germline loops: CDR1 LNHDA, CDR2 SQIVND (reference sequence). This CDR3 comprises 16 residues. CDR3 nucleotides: TGTGCCAGTAGTACGCCCTCGGGTTTCGCTGGAAACACCATATATTTT. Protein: CASSTPSGFAGNTIYF.

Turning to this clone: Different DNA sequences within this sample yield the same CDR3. The CDR3 DNA is TGTGCCTGGACCTTGAACACTGAAGCTTTCTTT. Its translation is CAWTLNTEAFF. This chain joins TRBV30 and TRBJ1-1, with no clear D. V lost 4 bases to trimming and J lost 0 bases, with 3 bases between them. The length of the CDR3 is 11 residues. Germline CDR1 reads GTSNPN; CDR2 reads SVGIG (reference sequence).

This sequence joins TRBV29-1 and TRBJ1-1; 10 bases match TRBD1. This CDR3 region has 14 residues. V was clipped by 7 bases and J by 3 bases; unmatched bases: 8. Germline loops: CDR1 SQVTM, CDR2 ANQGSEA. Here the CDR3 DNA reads TGCAGCGCAGCAACCGGGACAGGGGACACTGAAGCTTTCTTT. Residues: CSAATGTGDTEAFF.

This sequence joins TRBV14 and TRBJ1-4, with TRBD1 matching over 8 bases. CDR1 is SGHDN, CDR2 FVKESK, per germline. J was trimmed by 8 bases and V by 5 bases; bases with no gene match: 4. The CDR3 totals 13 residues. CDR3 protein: CASSVGTGEKLFF. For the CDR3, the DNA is TGTGCCAGCAGCGTTGGGACAGGCGAAAAACTGTTTTTT.

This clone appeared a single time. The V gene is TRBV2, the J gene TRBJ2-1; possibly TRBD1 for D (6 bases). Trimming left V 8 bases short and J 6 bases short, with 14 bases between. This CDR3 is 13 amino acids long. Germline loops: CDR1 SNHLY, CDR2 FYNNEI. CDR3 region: CASVYNRANEQFF. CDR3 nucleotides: TGTGCCAGCGTATATAACAGGGCCAATGAGCAGTTCTTC.